Listed here are 12 T cell receptor beta chains from one sample, sequenced in a study of cytomegalovirus exposure and HLA in healthy donors. The study ran its PCR with 60 Vbeta and 13 Jbeta primers. Assay used: immunoSEQ multiplex PCR; TCRdb lists only in-frame clones, some missing. The data show 150,000 to 200,000 clones, and the top ten clones hold approximately 0.82%. Sequenced: PBMCs. Every receptor here comes from a woman aged 18 to 35 in good health and CMV-seropositive.

The chain uses TRBV6-5 and TRBJ1-2; TRBD1 might be the D (5 bases). Trimming took off 8 bases at V and 1 base at J, with 11 bases between the two ends. CDR1 MNHEY and CDR2 SVGAGI come from the germline V gene. This CDR3 has 13 residues. The CDR3 loop reads CASRGGLNYGYTF. The DNA of the CDR3 is TGTGCCAGCCGGGGGGGACTTAACTATGGCTACACCTTC.

The chain recombines TRBV29-1 with TRBJ1-1; no clear D gene. Germline CDR1 SQVTM, CDR2 ANQGSEA. The CDR3 runs 12 residues. V was trimmed by 6 bases and J by 5 bases, leaving 13 bases between them. Here the CDR3 DNA reads TGCAGCGTCGCCCGCGGGGTGACTGAAGCTTTCTTT. It is translated as CSVARGVTEAFF.

The CDR3 bases are TGTGCCAGCTCACCGGGACTAGCGGGGGAATACCAAGAGACCCAGTACTTC. The encoded protein is CASSPGLAGEYQETQYF. The J gene is TRBJ2-5, the V gene TRBV18; 14 bases map to TRBD2. V lost 3 bases to trimming and J lost 0 bases; unmatched junction nucleotides: 3. The germline V gene has CDR1 KGHSH and CDR2 LQKENI. CDR3 length: 17 residues.

CDR3 coding DNA: TGTGCCAGCAGTCTCCCGCGGGAATCCTATAATTCACCCCTCCACTTT. Protein product: CASSLPRESYNSPLHF. V usage is TRBV28 and J usage is TRBJ1-6, with D unclear. Germline assignment: CDR1 MDHEN and CDR2 SYDVKM. Trimming stripped 5 bases from V and 1 base from J, with 12 bases between. The CDR3 contains 16 residues.

The chain carries TRBV11-3 and TRBJ2-5, with 10 bases fitting TRBD1. CDR1 and CDR2 from the germline V gene are SGHNT and YENEEA. The CDR3 runs to 15 residues. J lost 4 bases, V lost 3 bases, and 5 bases had no gene match. CDR3 DNA: TGTGCCAGCAGCTTTCCGGGACAGGGGAGAGAGACCCAGTACTTC. Amino acid sequence: CASSFPGQGRETQYF.

J is TRBJ1-1 and V is TRBV2, with no clear D. This CDR3 contains 13 residues. Germline V gives CDR1 SNHLY, CDR2 FYNNEI. Trimming cost V 6 bases and J 1 base, with 9 bases left between them. This CDR3 reads CASSFTENTEAFF. Here the CDR3 DNA reads TGTGCCAGCAGCTTTACAGAGAACACTGAAGCTTTCTTT.

V and J are TRBV22-1 and TRBJ1-2. TRBV22-1 is a known pseudogene. The CDR3 is 15 residues long. CDR3 protein: CPGSAHGGNNYGYTF. DNA of the CDR3: TGTCCTGGGAGCGCACATGGGGGGAACAACTATGGCTACACCTTC.

This rearrangement joins TRBV9 to TRBJ1-5, with a tentative D call TRBD1 (6 bases). Germline CDR1 reads SGDLS; CDR2 reads YYNGEE. The length of the CDR3 is 13 residues. V was shortened by 0 bases and J by 12 bases, with 13 bases between the two germline ends. CDR3 residues: CASSVGDGTYQHF. Here the CDR3 DNA reads TGTGCCAGCAGCGTAGGGGATGGGACATACCAGCATTTT.

Concerning this clone: One end of the junction is discordant with germline, which a read error may explain. At the DNA level, this CDR3 is encoded by other sequences in the same sample as well. The chain has TRBV30 and TRBJ2-2; 7 bases align to TRBD2. The CDR3 extends over 15 amino acids. CDR1 is GTSNPN, CDR2 SVGIG, per germline (reference sequence). CDR3 nucleotide sequence: TGCGCCTGGAGTGTCCGGACTAGTGGGGCCGGGGAGCTGTTTTTT. Translating gives CAWSVRTSGAGELFF.

The V call is TRBV27, the J call TRBJ2-5; D remains unclear. Trimming pared 3 bases from V and 5 bases from J, leaving 4 bases between. CDR1 and CDR2 from the germline V gene are MNHEY and SMNVEV (reference sequence). The CDR3 has 11 residues. The CDR3 spells CASSFMETQYF. CDR3 bases: TGTGCCAGCAGTTTCATGGAGACCCAGTACTTC.

The rearrangement uses TRBV9 and TRBJ1-1; TRBD1 matches 7 bases. V dropped 3 bases and J dropped 4; count of bases not matched to a gene: 6. Germline-derived CDR1 and CDR2 are SGDLS and YYNGEE. CDR3 length equals 14 residues. The CDR3 is CASSATGVSTEAFF. The CDR3 DNA reads as TGTGCCAGCAGCGCCACAGGGGTAAGCACTGAAGCTTTCTTT.

This sequence joins TRBV7-2 and TRBJ2-1, with 12 bases fitting TRBD2. The CDR3 has 17 residues. Losses at the gene ends were 5 bases for V and 6 bases for J; bases not matched to a gene: 11. The germline CDR1 and CDR2 sequences are SGHTA and FQGNSA. CDR3 in amino acids: CASSLYLTSGRLNEQFF. The CDR3 DNA reads TGTGCCAGCAGCCTATATCTGACTAGCGGGAGACTCAATGAGCAGTTCTTC.